This paragraph covers one TCR beta chain sequence. Some clones are missing from TCRdb's copy, which holds only in-frame ones; the method was immunoSEQ multiplex PCR. The sample has over 85,000 clones; 91% are singletons. The source of the sample is a study of T cell changes during pregnancy in multiple sclerosis. The germline V gene encodes CDR1 MNHEY and CDR2 SVGAGI. Trimming pared 6 bases from V and 1 base from J, leaving 11 bases between. The CDR3 length is 14 residues. The gene calls are TRBV6-5 and TRBJ2-3; D is unresolved. This TCR derives from a female donor in good health, enrolled as a control in a pregnancy study. The sample was peripheral blood, taken after pregnancy. CDR3 in DNA: TGTGCCAGCAGGGAAGACATACGCACAGATACGCAGTATTTT. The encoded protein is CASREDIRTDTQYF.